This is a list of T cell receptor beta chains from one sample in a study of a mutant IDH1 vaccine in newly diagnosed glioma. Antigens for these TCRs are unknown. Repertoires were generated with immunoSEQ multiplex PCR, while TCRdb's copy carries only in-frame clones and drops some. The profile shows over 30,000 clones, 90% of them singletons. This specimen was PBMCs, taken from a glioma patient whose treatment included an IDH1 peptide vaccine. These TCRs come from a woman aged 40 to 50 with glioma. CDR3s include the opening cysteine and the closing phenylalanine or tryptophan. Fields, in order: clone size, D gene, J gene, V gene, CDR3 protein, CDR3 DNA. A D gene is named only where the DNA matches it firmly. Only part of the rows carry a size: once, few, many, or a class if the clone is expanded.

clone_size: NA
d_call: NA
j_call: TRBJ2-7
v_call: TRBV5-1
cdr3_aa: CASRETGKRPYEQYF
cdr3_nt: TGCGCCAGCAGGGAAACAGGGAAACGACCCTACGAGCAGTACTTC

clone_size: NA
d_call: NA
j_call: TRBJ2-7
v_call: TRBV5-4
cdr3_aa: CASSLGGTGIYEQYF
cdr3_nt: TGTGCCAGCAGCTTGGGAGGTACAGGGATCTACGAGCAGTACTTC

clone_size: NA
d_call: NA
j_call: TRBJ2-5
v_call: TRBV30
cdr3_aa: CAWRFQGAETQYF
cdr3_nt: TGTGCCTGGAGGTTCCAAGGCGCAGAGACCCAGTACTTC

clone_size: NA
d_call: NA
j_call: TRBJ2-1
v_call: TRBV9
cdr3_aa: CASSVLNGQEQFF
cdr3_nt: TGTGCCAGCAGTGTTTTAAATGGACAGGAGCAGTTCTTC

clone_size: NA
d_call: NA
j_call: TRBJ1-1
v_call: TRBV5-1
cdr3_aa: CASHRDTTLRNTEAFF
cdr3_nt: TGCGCCAGTCACCGGGACACCACCCTCAGAAACACTGAAGCTTTCTTT

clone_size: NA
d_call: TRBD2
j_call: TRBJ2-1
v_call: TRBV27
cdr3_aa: CASSPKVAGESYNEQFF
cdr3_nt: TGTGCCAGCAGTCCGAAGGTGGCGGGGGAGTCCTACAATGAGCAGTTCTTC

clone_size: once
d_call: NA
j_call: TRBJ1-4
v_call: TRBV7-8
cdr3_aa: CASSLVPDREKLFF
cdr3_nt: TGTGCCAGCAGCTTAGTCCCAGACAGGGAAAAACTGTTTTTT

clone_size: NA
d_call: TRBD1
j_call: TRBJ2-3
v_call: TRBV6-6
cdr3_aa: CATGQGVSGGTQYF
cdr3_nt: TGTGCCACAGGACAGGGGGTATCAGGTGGTACGCAGTATTTT

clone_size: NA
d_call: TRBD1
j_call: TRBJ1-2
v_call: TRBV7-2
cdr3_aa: CASSTPTGSYGYTF
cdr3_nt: TGTGCCAGCAGCACCCCGACAGGGTCCTATGGCTACACCTTC

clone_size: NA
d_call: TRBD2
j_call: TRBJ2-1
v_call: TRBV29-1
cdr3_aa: CSVAGGGSYNEQFF
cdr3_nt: TGCAGCGTTGCGGGCGGGGGGTCCTACAATGAGCAGTTCTTC

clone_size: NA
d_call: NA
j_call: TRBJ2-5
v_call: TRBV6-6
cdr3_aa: CASNQGGIQETQYF
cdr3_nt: TGTGCCAGCAACCAGGGGGGGATACAAGAGACCCAGTACTTC

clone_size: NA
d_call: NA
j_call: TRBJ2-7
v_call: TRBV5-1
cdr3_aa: CASSFGPGGMDEQYF
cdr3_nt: TGCGCCAGCAGCTTCGGACCCGGAGGTATGGACGAGCAGTACTTC

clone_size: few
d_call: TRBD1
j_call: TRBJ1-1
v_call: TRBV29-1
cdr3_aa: CSVEDQGTGRDTEAFF
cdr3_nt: TGCAGCGTTGAAGATCAAGGGACAGGGAGGGACACTGAAGCTTTCTTT

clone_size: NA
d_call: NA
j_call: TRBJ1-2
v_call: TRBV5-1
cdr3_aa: CASRGSNYGYTF
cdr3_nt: TGCGCCAGCAGAGGCAGTAACTATGGCTACACCTTC

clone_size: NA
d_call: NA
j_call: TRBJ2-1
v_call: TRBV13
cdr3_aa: CASSPRDRDFNEQFF
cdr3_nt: TGTGCCAGCAGTCCCCGGGACCGCGACTTCAATGAGCAGTTCTTC

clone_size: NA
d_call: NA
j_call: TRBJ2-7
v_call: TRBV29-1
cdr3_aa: CSVELAARPFEQYF
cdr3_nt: TGCAGCGTTGAGTTGGCGGCACGGCCCTTCGAGCAGTACTTC

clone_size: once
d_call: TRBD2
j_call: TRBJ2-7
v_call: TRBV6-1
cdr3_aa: CASSGPPTSGYEQYF
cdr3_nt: TGTGCCAGCAGTGGACCCCCGACTAGCGGTTACGAGCAGTACTTC

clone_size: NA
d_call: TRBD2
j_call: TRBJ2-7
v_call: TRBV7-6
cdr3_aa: CASSLNRGRSNEQYF
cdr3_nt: TGTGCCAGCAGCTTAAATCGCGGGAGGTCCAACGAGCAGTACTTC

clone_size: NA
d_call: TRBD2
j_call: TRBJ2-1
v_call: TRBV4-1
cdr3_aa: CASSQVLAGGPYNEQFF
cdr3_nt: TGCGCCAGCAGCCAAGTTTTGGCGGGAGGGCCCTACAATGAGCAGTTCTTC

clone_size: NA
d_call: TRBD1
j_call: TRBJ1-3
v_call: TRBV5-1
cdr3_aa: CASSSQGARGNTIYF
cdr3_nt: TGCGCCAGCAGTTCTCAGGGGGCGCGGGGAAACACCATATATTTT

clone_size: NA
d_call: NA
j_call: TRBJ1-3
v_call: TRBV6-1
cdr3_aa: CASSEGTVSGNTIYF
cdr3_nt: TGTGCCAGCAGTGAAGGGACGGTCTCTGGAAACACCATATATTTT

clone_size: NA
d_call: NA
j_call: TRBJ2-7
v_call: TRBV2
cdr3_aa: CASSVAGRLYEQYF
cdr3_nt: TGTGCCAGCAGTGTGGCAGGGCGTCTCTACGAGCAGTACTTC

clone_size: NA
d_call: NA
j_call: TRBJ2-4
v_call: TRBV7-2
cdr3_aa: CASSLIGVKNIQYF
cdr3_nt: TGTGCCAGCAGCTTGATAGGGGTCAAAAACATTCAGTACTTC

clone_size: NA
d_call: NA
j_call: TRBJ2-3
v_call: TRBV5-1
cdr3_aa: CASSPWTREDTQYF
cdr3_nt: TGCGCCAGCAGCCCCTGGACACGTGAGGATACGCAGTATTTT

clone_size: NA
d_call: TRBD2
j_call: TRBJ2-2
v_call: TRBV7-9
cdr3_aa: CASSLALAGFTGELFF
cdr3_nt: TGTGCCAGCAGCTTAGCGCTAGCGGGCTTCACCGGGGAGCTGTTTTTT

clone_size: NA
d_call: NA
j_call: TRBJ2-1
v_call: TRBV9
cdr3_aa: CASSVEGGSYNEQFF
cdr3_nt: TGTGCCAGCAGCGTAGAGGGCGGGTCCTACAATGAGCAGTTCTTC

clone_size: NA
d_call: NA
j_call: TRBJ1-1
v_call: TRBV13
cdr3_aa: CASSFQGRSTEAFF
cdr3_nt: TGTGCCAGCAGCTTTCAGGGACGGAGCACTGAAGCTTTCTTT

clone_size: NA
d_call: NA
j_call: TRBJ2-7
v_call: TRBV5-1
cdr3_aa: CASSLEWTREQYF
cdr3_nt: TGCGCCAGCAGCTTGGAGTGGACTCGGGAGCAGTACTTC

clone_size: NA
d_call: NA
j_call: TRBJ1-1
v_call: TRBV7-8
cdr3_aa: CASSLMGAGAFF
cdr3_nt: TGTGCCAGCAGCTTAATGGGCGCCGGAGCTTTCTTT

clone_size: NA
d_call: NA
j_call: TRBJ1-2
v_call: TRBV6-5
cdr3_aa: CASSYLKVASYGYTF
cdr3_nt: TGTGCCAGCAGTTACCTTAAAGTGGCCTCCTATGGCTACACCTTC

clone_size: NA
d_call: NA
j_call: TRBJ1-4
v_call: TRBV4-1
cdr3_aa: CASSQDGEKLFF
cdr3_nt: TGCGCCAGCAGCCAAGATGGTGAAAAACTGTTTTTT

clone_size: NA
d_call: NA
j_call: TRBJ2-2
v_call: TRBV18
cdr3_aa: CASSPEGARVTGELFF
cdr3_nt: TGTGCCAGCTCACCAGAAGGGGCGCGAGTCACTGGGGAGCTGTTTTTT

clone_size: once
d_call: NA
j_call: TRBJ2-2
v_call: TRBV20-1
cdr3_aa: CSAGLGGELFF
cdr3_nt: TGCAGTGCTGGACTGGGCGGGGAGCTGTTTTTT

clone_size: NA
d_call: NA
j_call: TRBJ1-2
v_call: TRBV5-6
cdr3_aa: CASSLGQLNYGYTF
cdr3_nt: TGTGCCAGCAGCTTGGGACAACTTAACTATGGCTACACCTTC

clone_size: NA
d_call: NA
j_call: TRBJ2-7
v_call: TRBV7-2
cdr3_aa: CASSFTGNYEQYF
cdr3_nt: TGTGCCAGCAGCTTTACCGGGAACTACGAGCAGTACTTC

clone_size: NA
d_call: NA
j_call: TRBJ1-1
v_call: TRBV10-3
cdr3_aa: CAISMNTEAFF
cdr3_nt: TGTGCCATCAGTATGAACACTGAAGCTTTCTTT

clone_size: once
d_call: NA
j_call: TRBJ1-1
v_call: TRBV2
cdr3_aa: CASSTGPMNTEAFF
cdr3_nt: TGTGCCAGCAGCACCGGGCCGATGAACACTGAAGCTTTCTTT

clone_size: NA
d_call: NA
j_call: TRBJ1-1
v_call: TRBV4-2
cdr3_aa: CASNVVGFDTEAFF
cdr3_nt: TGTGCCAGCAACGTAGTAGGGTTTGACACTGAAGCTTTCTTT

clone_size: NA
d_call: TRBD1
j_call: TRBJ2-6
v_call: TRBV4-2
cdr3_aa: CASSQVTGGPSGANVLTF
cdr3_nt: TGTGCCAGCAGCCAAGTCACAGGGGGTCCCTCTGGGGCCAACGTCCTGACTTTC

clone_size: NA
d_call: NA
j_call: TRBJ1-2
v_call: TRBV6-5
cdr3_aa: CASSRAGWDYGYTF
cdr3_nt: TGTGCCAGCAGCCGCGCAGGGTGGGACTATGGCTACACCTTC

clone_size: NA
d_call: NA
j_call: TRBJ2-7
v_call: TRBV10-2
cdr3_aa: CASLPDRFGDEQYF
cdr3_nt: TGCGCCAGCCTTCCGGACAGATTTGGCGACGAGCAGTACTTC

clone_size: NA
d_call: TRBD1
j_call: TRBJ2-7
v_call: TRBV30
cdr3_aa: CAWSTMVGTGLSKLSF
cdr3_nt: TGTGCCTGGAGTACGATGGTCGGGACAGGCCTCTCCAAACTCTCCTTC

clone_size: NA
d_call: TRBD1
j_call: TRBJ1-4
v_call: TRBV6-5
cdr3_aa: CASSYSITGQGGKLFF
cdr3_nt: TGTGCCAGCAGTTACTCGATAACTGGACAGGGTGGAAAACTGTTTTTT

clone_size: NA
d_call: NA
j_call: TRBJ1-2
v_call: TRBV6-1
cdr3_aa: CASRAQGRGYGYTF
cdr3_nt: TGTGCCAGCAGGGCCCAGGGACGAGGCTATGGCTACACCTTC

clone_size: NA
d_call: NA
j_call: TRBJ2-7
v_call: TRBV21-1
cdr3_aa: CASSPPGTGQDEQYF
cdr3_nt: TGTGCCAGCAGCCCCCCCGGGACAGGGCAGGACGAGCAGTACTTC

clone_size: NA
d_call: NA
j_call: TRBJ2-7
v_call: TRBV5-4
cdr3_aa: CASSFGRSYEQYF
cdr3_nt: TGTGCCAGCAGCTTTGGACGGTCCTACGAGCAGTACTTC

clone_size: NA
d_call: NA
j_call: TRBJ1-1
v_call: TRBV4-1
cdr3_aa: CASSQDQGRDTEAFF
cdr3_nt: TGCGCCAGCAGCCAAGATCAAGGTCGGGACACTGAAGCTTTCTTT

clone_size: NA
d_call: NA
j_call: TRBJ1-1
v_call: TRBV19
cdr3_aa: CASSTLVNTEAFF
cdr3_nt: TGTGCCAGTAGTACTCTAGTGAACACTGAAGCTTTCTTT

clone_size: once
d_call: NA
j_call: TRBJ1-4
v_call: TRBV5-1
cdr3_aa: CASSLDRTGFEKLFF
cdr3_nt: TGCGCCAGCAGCTTAGACAGGACCGGATTTGAAAAACTGTTTTTT

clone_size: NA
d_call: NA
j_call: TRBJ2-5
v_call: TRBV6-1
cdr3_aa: CASMRGWERAQYF
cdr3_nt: TGTGCCAGCATGAGGGGGTGGGAGAGGGCCCAGTACTTC

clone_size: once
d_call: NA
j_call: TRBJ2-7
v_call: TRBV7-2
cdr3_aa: CASSLSASSYEQYF
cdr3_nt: TGTGCCAGCAGCTTATCAGCGAGCTCCTACGAGCAGTACTTC

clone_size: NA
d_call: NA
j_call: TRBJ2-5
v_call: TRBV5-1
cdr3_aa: CASSRGAAGETQYF
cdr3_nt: TGCGCCAGCAGCAGGGGGGCGGCAGGGGAGACCCAGTACTTC

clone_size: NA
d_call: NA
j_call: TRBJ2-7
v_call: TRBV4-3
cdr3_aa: CASSQRHGLSPYEQYF
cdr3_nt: TGCGCCAGCAGCCAAAGGCACGGTTTGAGCCCCTACGAGCAGTACTTC

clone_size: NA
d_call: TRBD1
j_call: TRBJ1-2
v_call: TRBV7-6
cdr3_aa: CASSQMTGSGYTF
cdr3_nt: TGTGCCAGCAGCCAAATGACAGGGAGCGGCTACACCTTC